This passage covers 32 T cell receptor beta chains from one sample sequenced in a study of T cell changes during pregnancy in multiple sclerosis. Only in-frame clones appear in the TCRdb table, and some are missing; sequencing was by immunoSEQ multiplex PCR. The repertoire holds 75,000 to 90,000 clones, with roughly nine tenths as singletons. This specimen consisted of PBMCs, obtained in the first trimester of pregnancy. The receptors were sampled from a female donor in good health, serving as a control in a pregnancy study. Some clones in this sample may be carry-over from other donors' samples.

CDR3 amino acids: CSISGGAGTEAFF. The DNA for the CDR3 is TGCAGCATATCAGGGGGCGCCGGCACTGAAGCTTTCTTT. The chain has TRBV29-1 and TRBJ1-1; TRBD1 aligns across 8 bases. This CDR3 has 13 residues. Germline V gene sequence: CDR1 SQVTM, CDR2 ANQGSEA. V lost 8 bases and J lost 4; bases outside the gene matches: 9.

The genes are TRBV10-3 and TRBJ2-7, with 10 bases matching TRBD1. J gave up 6 bases and V 2 bases, and 1 base lay outside the gene matches. CDR3 length: 13 amino acids. Germline-derived CDR1 and CDR2 are ENHRY and SYGVKD. CDR3 region: CAISEGQGGEQYF. The CDR3 DNA reads TGTGCCATCAGTGAGGGACAGGGGGGCGAGCAGTACTTC.

The genes are TRBV20-1 and TRBJ2-1; D is unresolved. Germline CDR1 and CDR2: DFQATT and SNEGSKA (reference sequence). This CDR3 has 11 amino acids. V lost 5 bases, J lost 2 bases, and 4 bases lay in between. CDR3: CSAPAYNEQFF. In DNA, the CDR3 is TGCAGTGCTCCCGCCTACAATGAGCAGTTCTTC.

The rearrangement joins TRBV6-5 to TRBJ1-1; 9 bases align to TRBD1. Per germline, CDR1 MNHEY and CDR2 SVGAGI. The V gene end was trimmed by 6 bases and the J gene end by 5 bases; junction bases not matched to a gene: 7. The CDR3 consists of 14 residues. DNA of the CDR3: TGTGCCAGCAGGCCGGACAGGGGAGGAACTGAAGCTTTCTTT. The encoded protein is CASRPDRGGTEAFF.

This clone showed up just once. This sequence joins TRBV7-9 and TRBJ1-1; a possible D gene is TRBD1 (6 bases). The V end was cut by 3 bases, the J end by 2 bases, with 16 bases between. Germline V gene sequence: CDR1 SEHNR, CDR2 FQNEAQ (reference sequence). CDR3 length: 16 residues. DNA for the CDR3: TGTGCCAGCAGCTTGCCGACCGGGACACGTAACACTGAAGCTTTCTTT. This encodes CASSLPTGTRNTEAFF.

The chain joins TRBV5-1 to TRBJ2-7; tentative D call: TRBD1 (6 bases). Per the germline V gene, CDR1 is SGHRS and CDR2 is YFSETQ. The V end was cut by 2 bases, the J end by 3 bases, with 9 bases between. This CDR3 region has 13 residues. The CDR3 bases are TGCGCCAGCAGCTTCGGCAGGGGCTACGAGCAGTACTTC. This gives the protein CASSFGRGYEQYF.

The chain combines TRBV5-1 with TRBJ2-7; 12 nucleotides line up with TRBD1. CDR3 size: 14 residues. Looked up from germline, CDR1 is SGHRS and CDR2 is YFSETQ. V lost 7 bases to trimming and J lost 2 bases; unmatched junction nucleotides: 4. In DNA form, the CDR3 reads TGCGCCAGCCTGGGACAGGGGGCAACCTACGAGCAGTACTTC. It is translated as CASLGQGATYEQYF.

This chain connects TRBV10-3 to TRBJ2-1; 9 bases map to TRBD1. Trimming cost V 8 bases and J 6 bases; bases outside gene matches: 17. The CDR3 covers 17 residues. Germline V gene data show CDR1 as ENHRY and CDR2 as SYGVKD. Here the CDR3 reads CAIRGTGTGYVSNEQFF. The CDR3 DNA sequence: TGTGCCATCCGAGGCACGGGGACAGGGTATGTAAGCAATGAGCAGTTCTTC.

The chain carries TRBV18 and TRBJ1-2; D gene unclear. Trimming shortened V by 3 bases and J by 2 bases, and 13 bases separated the two germline ends. Germline CDR1 is KGHSH and CDR2 is LQKENI. The CDR3 is 15 amino acids. The CDR3 DNA reads TGTGCCAGCTCACCCGTTTGGGAGGGAAACTATGGCTACACCTTC. Residues: CASSPVWEGNYGYTF.

This chain joins TRBV5-5 and TRBJ2-7, with D maybe TRBD1 (6 bases). From germline, CDR1 is SGHKS and CDR2 YYEKEE (reference sequence). The ends were cut back, 5 bases at V and 4 bases at J, with 13 bases in the middle. This CDR3 has 13 residues. The CDR3 DNA reads TGTGCCAGCAGGTGGACAGAAGTTTACGAGCAGTACTTC. Translation: CASRWTEVYEQYF.

The chain combines TRBV7-9 with TRBJ2-5; D gene ambiguous. V was pared by 0 bases and J by 1 base, with 6 bases between. CDR3 length equals 14 residues. From germline, CDR1 is SEHNR and CDR2 FQNEAQ (reference sequence). CDR3 residues: CASSLALSQETQYF. DNA of the CDR3: TGTGCCAGCAGCTTAGCACTATCCCAAGAGACCCAGTACTTC.

CDR3 sequence: CAWSLGRVSGANVLTF. The CDR3 DNA reads TGTGCCTGGAGTTTGGGCAGGGTCTCTGGGGCCAACGTCCTGACTTTC. The genes are TRBV30 and TRBJ2-6, with a possible D match to TRBD1 (5 bases). This CDR3 is built from 16 residues. Germline CDR1 and CDR2: GTSNPN and SVGIG (reference sequence). The V end lost 2 bases, the J end lost 0 bases, and 11 bases lay between the germline ends.

This chain uses TRBV2 with TRBJ2-2, with 7 bases fitting TRBD2. Germline V gives CDR1 SNHLY, CDR2 FYNNEI. Trimming removed 1 base from V and 5 bases from J; junction bases left unmatched: 10. The CDR3 is 17 amino acids. As DNA, the CDR3 is TGTGCCAGCAGTGAAGTAGGGTCGTGGGAGGGTACCGGGGAGCTGTTTTTT. Translating it yields CASSEVGSWEGTGELFF.

This clone appeared once. The chain carries TRBV11-3 and TRBJ1-1; D is possibly TRBD1 (6 bases). Germline CDR1 reads SGHNT; CDR2 reads YENEEA. V gave up 6 bases and J gave up 4 bases, with 15 bases separating them. This CDR3 has 14 residues. Here the CDR3 DNA reads TGTGCCAGCAGTTCCCGAGACAGGCCCACTGAAGCTTTCTTT. This sequence encodes CASSSRDRPTEAFF.

The chain couples TRBV30 to TRBJ2-1; D unclear. Germline values: CDR1 GTSNPN, CDR2 SVGIG (reference sequence). The CDR3 consists of 15 residues. Deletions cut 0 bases from V and 4 bases from J, with 13 bases between. The DNA of the CDR3 is TGTGCCTGGAGTGTACTCCCCACAGAATACAATGAGCAGTTCTTC. It codes for CAWSVLPTEYNEQFF.

V gene TRBV10-3 combines with J gene TRBJ2-2, with 7 bases fitting TRBD1. The junction had 3 bases not matched to a gene; V was cut back by 7 bases and J by 4 bases. The CDR3 spans 13 residues. Germline-derived CDR1 and CDR2 are ENHRY and SYGVKD. The CDR3 region is CAIKAGGTGELFF. The CDR3 DNA sequence: TGTGCCATCAAGGCAGGGGGCACCGGGGAGCTGTTTTTT.

The chain carries TRBV18 and TRBJ2-5, with 9 bases fitting TRBD2. J was trimmed by 5 bases and V by 5 bases; bases with no gene match: 15. This CDR3 has 17 residues. The germline gives CDR1 KGHSH, CDR2 LQKENI. DNA of the CDR3: TGTGCCAGCTCATCGGCTCCCTTAGCGGGAGAAAGGGAGACCCAGTACTTC. Translation: CASSSAPLAGERETQYF.

This sequence joins TRBV4-1 and TRBJ1-5; no reliable D call. The V and J ends lost 1 base and 0 bases respectively, with 10 bases between them. The CDR3 loop spans 16 amino acids. Per the germline V gene, CDR1 is MGHRA and CDR2 is YSYEKL. The CDR3, as DNA: TGCGCCAGCAGCCAAGTTCAGGTGCCTAGCAATCAGCCCCAGCATTTT. Translated, it gives CASSQVQVPSNQPQHF.

This clone showed up just a few times. The J gene is TRBJ1-1, the V gene TRBV19; a weak D match, TRBD1 (6 bases). V was clipped by 7 bases and J by 4 bases, with 19 bases between them. From germline, CDR1 is LNHDA and CDR2 SQIVND (reference sequence). This CDR3 has 15 residues. The CDR3 loop is CASTAWLQGPTEAFF. CDR3 nucleotide sequence: TGTGCCAGTACCGCCTGGTTACAGGGACCCACTGAAGCTTTCTTT. The full variable domain, its missing parts supplied by reference TRBV19 and TRBJ1-1, is DGGITQSPKYLFRKEGQNVTLSCEQNLNHDAMYWYRQDPGQGLRLIYYSQIVNDFQKGDIAEGYSVSREKKESFPLTVTSAQKNPTAFYLCASTAWLQGPTEAFFGQGTRLTVV.

V usage is TRBV28 and J usage is TRBJ2-7; D perhaps matches TRBD1 (6 bases). Germline V CDR1 and CDR2: MDHEN, SYDVKM. This CDR3 is 11 amino acids long. Trimming cost V 6 bases and J 6 bases, with 9 bases left between them. CDR3 coding DNA: TGTGCCAGCAGAGGGGGAGTCGAGCAGTACTTC. Protein: CASRGGVEQYF.

V and J are TRBV18 and TRBJ2-5; weak D call: TRBD2 (5 bases). Trimming pared 2 bases from V and 1 base from J, leaving 11 bases between. Per germline, CDR1 KGHSH and CDR2 LQKENI. There are 15 residues in the CDR3. The CDR3 nucleotides read TGTGCCAGCTCACCAGACGCGGGCGGCCAAGAGACCCAGTACTTC. Translated, it gives CASSPDAGGQETQYF.

The J gene is TRBJ2-1, the V gene TRBV7-6, with 8 bases lining up with TRBD2. CDR1 is SGHVS, CDR2 FNYEAQ, per germline. The CDR3 has 18 residues. V lost 1 base, J lost 2 bases, and 10 bases stayed unmatched. CDR3 protein: CASSLVLAEPEAYNEQFF. The CDR3 coding sequence is TGTGCCAGCAGCTTAGTACTAGCGGAACCGGAAGCCTACAATGAGCAGTTCTTC.

This chain links TRBV15 with TRBJ1-5; the D gene is possibly TRBD1 (5 bases). The CDR3 length is 17 residues. Per the germline V gene, CDR1 is LNHNV and CDR2 is YYDKDF (reference sequence). Between the trimmed V and J ends, which lost 0 bases and 4 bases, there was a span of 16 bases. CDR3 sequence reads: CATSRDRPLGVNQPQHF. The DNA of the CDR3 is TGTGCCACCAGCAGAGACAGGCCCTTAGGGGTAAATCAGCCCCAGCATTTT.

This sequence joins TRBV7-2 and TRBJ1-5, with 8 bases that match TRBD1. This CDR3 region has 15 residues. Germline trimming cut 5 bases from V and 4 bases from J; bases unmatched to any gene: 7. Germline CDR1 reads SGHTA; CDR2 reads FQGNSA. The CDR3 protein is CASSPLQGVNQPQHF. In DNA, the CDR3 is TGTGCCAGCAGCCCGTTACAGGGGGTTAATCAGCCCCAGCATTTT.

The J gene is TRBJ2-3, the V gene TRBV5-1, with D tentatively TRBD1 (6 bases). Trimming left V 3 bases short and J 2 bases short, with 13 bases between. The CDR3 runs 15 residues. Germline V lookup: CDR1 SGHRS, CDR2 YFSETQ. This CDR3 is CASSYGQTFTDTQYF. DNA of the CDR3: TGCGCCAGCAGCTACGGACAGACATTCACAGATACGCAGTATTTT.

The V call is TRBV27, the J call TRBJ1-5; TRBD1 agrees at 7 bases. The CDR3 runs 14 residues. V trimming: 5 bases; J trimming: 7 bases; junction bases outside the gene matches: 8. Per germline, CDR1 MNHEY and CDR2 SMNVEV (reference sequence). CDR3 sequence reads: CASSPRQGGQPQHF. The CDR3 DNA reads as TGTGCCAGCAGTCCCCGACAGGGAGGACAGCCCCAGCATTTT.

V gene TRBV27 combines with J gene TRBJ1-1, with TRBD1 as a possible D gene (6 bases). The CDR3 extends over 14 amino acids. Trimming removed 6 bases at V and 3 bases at J, with 14 bases between. CDR1 and CDR2 from the germline V gene are MNHEY and SMNVEV (reference sequence). This CDR3 is CASSPNRVYTEAFF. CDR3 sequence (DNA): TGTGCCAGCAGCCCTAACAGGGTTTACACTGAAGCTTTCTTT.

V is TRBV7-9 and J is TRBJ1-1; D ambiguous. CDR3 length: 15 amino acids. Germline V gives CDR1 SEHNR, CDR2 FQNEAQ (reference sequence). Deletions cut 2 bases from V and 3 bases from J, with 13 bases between. The CDR3 DNA reads as TGTGCCAGCAGCTTAAACCGGGGAAGTTACACTGAAGCTTTCTTT. This sequence encodes CASSLNRGSYTEAFF.

The chain recombines TRBV7-9 with TRBJ2-7; TRBD2 agrees at 8 bases. J was trimmed by 8 bases and V by 5 bases; bases with no gene match: 8. This CDR3 is 13 amino acids long. Looked up from germline, CDR1 is SEHNR and CDR2 is FQNEAQ (reference sequence). The chain's CDR3 is CASSPGGWDQQYF. The CDR3, as DNA: TGTGCCAGCAGCCCGGGGGGGTGGGACCAGCAGTACTTC.

V is TRBV4-1 and J is TRBJ2-7, with D possibly being TRBD1 (6 bases). In germline, CDR1 is MGHRA, CDR2 YSYEKL. The CDR3 length is 15 residues. The V end was cut by 3 bases, the J end by 4 bases, with 16 bases between. The CDR3 region is CASSHLSGTLYEQYF. The CDR3 bases are TGCGCCAGCAGCCACTTATCGGGGACATTATACGAGCAGTACTTC.

This chain connects TRBV19 to TRBJ2-1; TRBD2 aligns across 14 bases. CDR3 length: 16 residues. J was trimmed by 7 bases and V by 6 bases; bases with no gene match: 8. Germline V gene data show CDR1 as LNHDA and CDR2 as SQIVND (reference sequence). In nucleotides, the CDR3 is TGTGCCAGTAGAACATCCGGGACTAGCGGGAGAAATGAGCAGTTCTTC. This translates into CASRTSGTSGRNEQFF.

The V and J genes are TRBV6-5 and TRBJ2-2, with no clear D. Trimming stripped 0 bases from V and 1 base from J, with 3 bases between. This CDR3 is 14 amino acids long. Germline V gives CDR1 MNHEY, CDR2 SVGAGI. CDR3 amino acids: CASSYSMNTGELFF. CDR3 in DNA: TGTGCCAGCAGTTACTCTATGAACACCGGGGAGCTGTTTTTT.